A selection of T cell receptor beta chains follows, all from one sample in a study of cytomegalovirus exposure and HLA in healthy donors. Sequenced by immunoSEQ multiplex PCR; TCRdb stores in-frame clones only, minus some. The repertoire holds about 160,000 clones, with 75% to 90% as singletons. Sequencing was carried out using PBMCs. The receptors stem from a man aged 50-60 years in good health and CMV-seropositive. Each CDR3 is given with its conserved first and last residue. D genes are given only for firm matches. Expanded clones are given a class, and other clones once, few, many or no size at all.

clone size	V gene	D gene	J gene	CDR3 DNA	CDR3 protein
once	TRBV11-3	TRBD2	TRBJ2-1	TGTGCCAGCAGCCACGCGGGACTACGCAATGAGCAGTTCTTC	CASSHAGLRNEQFF
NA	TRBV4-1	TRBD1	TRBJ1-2	TGCGCCAGCAGCTTCAGGGGGCCGGGGGGCTACACCTTC	CASSFRGPGGYTF
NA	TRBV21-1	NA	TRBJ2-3	TGTGCCAGCAGCAAAGGTGCGGATACGCAGTATTTT	CASSKGADTQYF
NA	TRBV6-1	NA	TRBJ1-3	TGTGCCAGCAGGTGGGGCAGGGTGGCTGGAAACACCATATATTTT	CASRWGRVAGNTIYF
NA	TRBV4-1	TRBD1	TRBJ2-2	TGCGCCAGCAGCCAAGGGACAGGGCAATTGGCCGGGGAGCTGTTTTTT	CASSQGTGQLAGELFF
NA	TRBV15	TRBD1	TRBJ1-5	TGTGCCACCAAGACAGGGTTTGGGCCCCAGCATTTT	CATKTGFGPQHF
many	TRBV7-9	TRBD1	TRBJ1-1	TGTGCCAGCAGCGAACAGGGGGCCGGGACTGAAGCTTTCTTT	CASSEQGAGTEAFF
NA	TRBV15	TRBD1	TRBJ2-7	TGTGCCACCAGCAGGGAGACTCGGGACAGGGGGCCCGGGCAGTACTTC	CATSRETRDRGPGQYF
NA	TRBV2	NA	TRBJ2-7	TGTGCCAGCAGTGAAGTGACGACAGCTTTAAAGCAGTACTTC	CASSEVTTALKQYF
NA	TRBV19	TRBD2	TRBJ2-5	TGTGCCACCACGAGCGGGAGGGCCACCGTGGAGACCCAGTACTTC	CATTSGRATVETQYF
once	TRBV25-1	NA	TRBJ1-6	TGTGCCAGCAGTGGCCAGGGTATAGCACCCCTCCACTTT	CASSGQGIAPLHF
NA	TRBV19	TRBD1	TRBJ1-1	TGTGCCAGTAAAGGACAGGCAAACACTGAAGCTTTCTTT	CASKGQANTEAFF
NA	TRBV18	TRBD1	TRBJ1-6	TGTGCCAGCTGCGGGACAGGGGGAAATTCACCCCTCCACTTT	CASCGTGGNSPLHF
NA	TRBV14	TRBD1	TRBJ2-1	TGTGCCAGCAGCCCTACCCACCGGGACAGGGGGATTGGTGAGCAGTTCTTC	CASSPTHRDRGIGEQFF
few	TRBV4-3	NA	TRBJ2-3	TGCGCCAGCAGCCAAGATCCGGCGGGGGCTACAGATACGCAGTATTTT	CASSQDPAGATDTQYF
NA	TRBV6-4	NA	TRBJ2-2	TGTGCCAGCAGTGACTCTTCGGGTGCCGGGGAGCTGTTTTTT	CASSDSSGAGELFF
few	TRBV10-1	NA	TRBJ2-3	TGCGCCAGCAGTGAGAGGGGCACCGGAGGGGCAGATACGCAGTATTTT	CASSERGTGGADTQYF
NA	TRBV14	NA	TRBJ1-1	TGTGCCAGCAGCCCCCATCTTCGGGGTGAAGCTTTCTTT	CASSPHLRGEAFF
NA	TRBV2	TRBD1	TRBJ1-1	TGTGCCAGCCCGGAGGGGACAGTAATGAACACTGAAGCTTTCTTT	CASPEGTVMNTEAFF
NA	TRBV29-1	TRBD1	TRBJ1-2	TGCAGCGTGACCCGGGACAGGGTGGATGGCTACACCTTC	CSVTRDRVDGYTF
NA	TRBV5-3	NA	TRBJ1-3	TGTGCCAGAAGCCCGCCGAGGCGTTTCTCTGGAAACACCATATATTTT	CARSPPRRFSGNTIYF
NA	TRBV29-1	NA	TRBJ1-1	TGCAGCGTTGAAGAAACAGGGAAACCTGAAGCTTTCTTT	CSVEETGKPEAFF
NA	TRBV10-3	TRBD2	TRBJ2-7	TGTGCCATCAGTGTGACTAGCAGAACCTACGAGCAGTACTTC	CAISVTSRTYEQYF
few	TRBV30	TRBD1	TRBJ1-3	TGTGCCTGGAGTGGGGGACAGGGGAGGTCTGGAAACACCATATATTTT	CAWSGGQGRSGNTIYF
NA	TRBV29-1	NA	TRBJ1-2	TGCAGCGTGGACAGCCTTAACTATGGCTACACCTTC	CSVDSLNYGYTF
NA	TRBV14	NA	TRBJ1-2	TGTGCCAGCAGCCAATTAGGGGATAACTATGGCTACACCTTC	CASSQLGDNYGYTF
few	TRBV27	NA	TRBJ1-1	TGTGCCAGCAGTTCCCTGGGGGGGACTGAAGCTTTCTTT	CASSSLGGTEAFF
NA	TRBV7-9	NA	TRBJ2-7	TGTGCCAGCAGCTTATCGATATCAGGGCAGGGCAGCGACGAGCAGTACTTC	CASSLSISGQGSDEQYF
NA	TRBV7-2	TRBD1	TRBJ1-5	TGTGCCAGCAGCTTAGTGACAGGGGGCAGACAGCCCCAGCATTTT	CASSLVTGGRQPQHF
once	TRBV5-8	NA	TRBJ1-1	TGTGCCAGCAGCTGGGTGCGGGGCACTGAAGCTTTCTTT	CASSWVRGTEAFF
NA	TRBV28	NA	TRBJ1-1	TGTGCCAGCAGTTTACCCAGAGCGAAAGCTTTCTTT	CASSLPRAKAFF
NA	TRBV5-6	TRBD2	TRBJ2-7	TGTGCCAGCAGCTGGACTAGCGGGAGCTTCGAGCAGTACTTC	CASSWTSGSFEQYF
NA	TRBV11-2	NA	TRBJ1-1	TGTGCCAGCAGCTTACAACAGGGGAACACTGAAGCTTTCTTT	CASSLQQGNTEAFF
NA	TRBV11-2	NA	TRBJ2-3	TGTGCCAGCAGCTACGTACTAGCAGATACGCAGTATTTT	CASSYVLADTQYF
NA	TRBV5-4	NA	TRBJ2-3	TGTGCCAGCAGCGAGGCTCTGACGGGGGTATCAGATACGCAGTATTTT	CASSEALTGVSDTQYF
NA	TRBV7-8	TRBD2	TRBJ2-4	TGTGCCAGCAGCAAAGCAGGGGCTAGCGGGAGGACTGGGACCAAAAACATTCAGTACTTC	CASSKAGASGRTGTKNIQYF
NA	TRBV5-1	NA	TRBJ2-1	TGCGCCAGCAGCAGTTTCCGGGACTCAGTGGAGCAGTTCTTC	CASSSFRDSVEQFF
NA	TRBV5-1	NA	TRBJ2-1	TGCGCCAGCAGCTTGGTCCGTATACAACGATACAATGAGCAGTTCTTC	CASSLVRIQRYNEQFF
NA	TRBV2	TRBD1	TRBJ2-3	TGTGCCAGCGACACAGGGGGCGATCAGCCCCAGTATTTT	CASDTGGDQPQYF
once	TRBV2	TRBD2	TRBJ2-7	TGTGCCAGCAGTGAACCTAGCGGGTTGCACGAGCAGTACTTC	CASSEPSGLHEQYF
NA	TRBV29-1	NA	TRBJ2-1	TGCAGCGGCGTGGACAATGAGCAGTTCTTC	CSGVDNEQFF
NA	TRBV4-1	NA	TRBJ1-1	TGCGCCAGCAGCCACTTTATACGGGGAGAGGCGAACACTGAAGCTTTCTTT	CASSHFIRGEANTEAFF
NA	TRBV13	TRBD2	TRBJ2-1	TGTGCCAGCAGCCTCAATGACGGGACTAGCGCCAATGAGCAGTTCTTC	CASSLNDGTSANEQFF
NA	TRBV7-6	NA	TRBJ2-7	TGTGCCAGCAGCTTCCGAGCAACAAGCGGCTCCTACGAGCAGTACTTC	CASSFRATSGSYEQYF
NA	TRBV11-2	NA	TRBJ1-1	TGTGCCAGCAGCTTAGGGTCAGTAGCTAACACTGAAGCTTTCTTT	CASSLGSVANTEAFF
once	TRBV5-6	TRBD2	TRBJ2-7	TGTGCCAGCAGCTTGGGCGGGGGGTTTCTCTACGAGCAGTACTTC	CASSLGGGFLYEQYF
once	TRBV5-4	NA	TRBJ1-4	TGTGCCAGCAGCTCCGGGAGCTATAATGAAAAACTGTTTTTT	CASSSGSYNEKLFF
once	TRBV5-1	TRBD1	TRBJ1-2	TGCGCCAGCAGCTTGGTGGGACAGAACTATGGCTACACCTTC	CASSLVGQNYGYTF
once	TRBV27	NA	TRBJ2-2	TGTGCCAGCAGTCCCAACTACCCGGCCACCGGGGAGCTGTTTTTT	CASSPNYPATGELFF
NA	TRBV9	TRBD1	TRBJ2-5	TGTGCCAGCAGCGTAGCGGTGCAGGGGGATTTAGAGACCCAGTACTTC	CASSVAVQGDLETQYF
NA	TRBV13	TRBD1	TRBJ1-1	TGTGCCAGCAGCCCAATTGGACAGGGTAACACTGAAGCTTTCTTT	CASSPIGQGNTEAFF
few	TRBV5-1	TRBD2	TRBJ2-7	TGCGCCAGCAGCTCTAGCGGGAGAGCACAATCCTACGAGCAGTACTTC	CASSSSGRAQSYEQYF
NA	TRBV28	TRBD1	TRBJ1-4	TGTGCCAGCAGACGGACAGGTGTGGTCACAACTAATGAAAAACTGTTTTTT	CASRRTGVVTTNEKLFF
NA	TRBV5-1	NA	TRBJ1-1	TGCGCCAGCAGCATGGGAGGAAACACTGAAGCTTTCTTT	CASSMGGNTEAFF
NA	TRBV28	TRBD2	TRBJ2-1	TGTGCCAGCAGTTTGCTTGCGGGGGGCCGCAATGAGCAGTTCTTC	CASSLLAGGRNEQFF
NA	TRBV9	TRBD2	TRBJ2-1	TGTGCCAGCAGCGTAGGCCTAGCGGAGCACAATGAGCAGTTCTTC	CASSVGLAEHNEQFF
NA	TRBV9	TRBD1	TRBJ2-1	TGTGCCAGCAGCGGCGGGACAGGGGGTTCGAATGAGCAGTTCTTC	CASSGGTGGSNEQFF
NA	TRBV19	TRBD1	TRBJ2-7	TGTGCCAGTAGTATCGTGGGGACAGGGGGATACGAGCAGTACTTC	CASSIVGTGGYEQYF
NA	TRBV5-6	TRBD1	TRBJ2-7	TGTGCCAGCAGCTTGGGTGGACAGGGGTCTTCCTACGAGCAGTACTTC	CASSLGGQGSSYEQYF
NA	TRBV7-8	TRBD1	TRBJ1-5	TGTGCCAGCAGCTTAGGACAGGGGTATAGCAATCAGCCCCAGCATTTT	CASSLGQGYSNQPQHF